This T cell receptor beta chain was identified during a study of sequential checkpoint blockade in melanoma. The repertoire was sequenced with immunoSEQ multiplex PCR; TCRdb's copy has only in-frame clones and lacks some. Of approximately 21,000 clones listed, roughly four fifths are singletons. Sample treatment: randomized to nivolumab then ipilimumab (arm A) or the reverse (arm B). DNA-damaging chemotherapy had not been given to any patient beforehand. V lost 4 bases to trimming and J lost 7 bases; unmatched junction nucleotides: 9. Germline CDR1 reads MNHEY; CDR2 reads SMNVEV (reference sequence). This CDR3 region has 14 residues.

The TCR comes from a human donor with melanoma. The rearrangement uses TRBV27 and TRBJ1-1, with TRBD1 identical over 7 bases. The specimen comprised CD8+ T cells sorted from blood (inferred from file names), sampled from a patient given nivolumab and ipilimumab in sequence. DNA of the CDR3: TGTGCCAGCAGTTCCCGACAGGGCCTCAATGAAGCTTTCTTT. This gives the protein CASSSRQGLNEAFF.